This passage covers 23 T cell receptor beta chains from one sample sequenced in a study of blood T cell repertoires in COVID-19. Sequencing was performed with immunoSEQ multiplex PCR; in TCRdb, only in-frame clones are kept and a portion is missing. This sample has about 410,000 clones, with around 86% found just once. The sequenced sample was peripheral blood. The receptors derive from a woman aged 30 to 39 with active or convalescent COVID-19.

CDR3 coding DNA: TGTGCCAGCACCGGGGGACAGGGGTTTCAGCCCCAGCATTTT. It yields the protein CASTGGQGFQPQHF. This chain connects TRBV6-5 to TRBJ1-5; 10 nucleotides line up with TRBD1. J gave up 6 bases and V 7 bases, and 6 bases lay outside the gene matches. The germline CDR1 and CDR2 sequences are MNHEY and SVGAGI. The CDR3 sequence is 14 residues long.

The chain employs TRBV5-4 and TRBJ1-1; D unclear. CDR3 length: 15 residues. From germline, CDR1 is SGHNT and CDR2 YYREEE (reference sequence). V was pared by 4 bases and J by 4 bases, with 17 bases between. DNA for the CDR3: TGTGCCAGCAGCCCGACAAGTCTTAGTAGCACTGAAGCTTTCTTT. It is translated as CASSPTSLSSTEAFF.

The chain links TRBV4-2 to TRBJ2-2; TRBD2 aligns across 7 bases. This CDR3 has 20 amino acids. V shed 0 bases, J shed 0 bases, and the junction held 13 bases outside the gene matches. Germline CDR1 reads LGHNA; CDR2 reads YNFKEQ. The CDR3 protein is CASSQDVPGTIGSNTGELFF. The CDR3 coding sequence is TGTGCCAGCAGCCAAGATGTCCCGGGGACTATAGGATCGAACACCGGGGAGCTGTTTTTT.

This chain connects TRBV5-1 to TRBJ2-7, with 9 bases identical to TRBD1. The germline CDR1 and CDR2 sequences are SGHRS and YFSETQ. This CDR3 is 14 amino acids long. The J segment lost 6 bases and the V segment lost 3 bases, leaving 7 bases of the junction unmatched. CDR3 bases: TGCGCCAGCAGCTCCGGGACAGGGATTGGCGAGCAGTACTTC. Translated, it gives CASSSGTGIGEQYF.

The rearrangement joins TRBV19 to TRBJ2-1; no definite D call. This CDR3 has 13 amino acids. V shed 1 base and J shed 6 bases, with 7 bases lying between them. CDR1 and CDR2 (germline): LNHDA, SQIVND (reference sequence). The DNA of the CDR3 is TGTGCCAGTAGTATAGTGGCTAGCAATGAGCAGTTCTTC. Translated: CASSIVASNEQFF.

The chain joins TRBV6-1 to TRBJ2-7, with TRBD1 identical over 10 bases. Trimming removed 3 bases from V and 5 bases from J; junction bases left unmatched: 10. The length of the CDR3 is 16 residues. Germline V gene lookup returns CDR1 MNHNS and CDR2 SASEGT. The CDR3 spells CASSEGPGQGSHEQYF. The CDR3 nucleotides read TGTGCCAGCAGTGAGGGTCCGGGACAGGGGTCTCACGAGCAGTACTTC.

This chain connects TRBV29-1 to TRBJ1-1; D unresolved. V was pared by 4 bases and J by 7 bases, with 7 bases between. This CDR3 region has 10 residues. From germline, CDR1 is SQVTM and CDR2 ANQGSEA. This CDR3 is CSVVGSEAFF. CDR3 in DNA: TGCAGCGTTGTTGGTAGTGAAGCTTTCTTT.

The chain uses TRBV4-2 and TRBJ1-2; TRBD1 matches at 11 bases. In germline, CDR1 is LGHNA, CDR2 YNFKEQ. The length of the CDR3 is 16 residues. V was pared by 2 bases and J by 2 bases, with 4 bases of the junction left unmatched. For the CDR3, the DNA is TGTGCCAGCAGCCAAAGACGGACAGGGGGCAACTATGGCTACACCTTC. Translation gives CASSQRRTGGNYGYTF.

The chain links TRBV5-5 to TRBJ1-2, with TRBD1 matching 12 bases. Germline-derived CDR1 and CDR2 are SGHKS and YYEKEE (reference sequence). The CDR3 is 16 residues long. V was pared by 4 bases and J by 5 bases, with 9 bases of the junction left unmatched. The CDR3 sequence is CASSLWRDRGLYGYTF. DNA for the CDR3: TGTGCCAGCAGCCTGTGGAGGGACAGGGGGCTGTATGGCTACACCTTC.

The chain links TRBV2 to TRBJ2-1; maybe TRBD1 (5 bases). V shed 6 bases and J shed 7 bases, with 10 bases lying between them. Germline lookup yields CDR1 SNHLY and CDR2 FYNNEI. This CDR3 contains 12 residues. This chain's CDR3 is CASSGQSNEQFF. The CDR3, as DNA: TGTGCCAGCAGCGGACAAAGTAATGAGCAGTTCTTC. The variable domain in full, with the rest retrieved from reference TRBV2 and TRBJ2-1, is EPEVTQTPSHQVTQMGQEVILRCVPISNHLYFYWYRQILGQKVEFLVSFYNNEISEKSEIFDDQFSVERPDGSNFTLKIRSTKLEDSAMYFCASSGQSNEQFFGPGTRLTVL.

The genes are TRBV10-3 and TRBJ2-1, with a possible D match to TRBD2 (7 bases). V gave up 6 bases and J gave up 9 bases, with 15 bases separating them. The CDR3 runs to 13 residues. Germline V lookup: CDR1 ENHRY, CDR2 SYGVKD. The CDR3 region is CAISGLGGGEQFF. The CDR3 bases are TGTGCCATCAGCGGACTAGGGGGAGGTGAGCAGTTCTTC.

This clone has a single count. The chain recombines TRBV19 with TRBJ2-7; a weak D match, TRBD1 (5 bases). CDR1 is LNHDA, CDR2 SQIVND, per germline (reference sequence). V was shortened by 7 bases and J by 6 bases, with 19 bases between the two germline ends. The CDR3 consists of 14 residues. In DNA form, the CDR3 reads TGTGCCAGTAATGGAAGGGGTGGACGTGGCGAGCAGTACTTC. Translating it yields CASNGRGGRGEQYF.

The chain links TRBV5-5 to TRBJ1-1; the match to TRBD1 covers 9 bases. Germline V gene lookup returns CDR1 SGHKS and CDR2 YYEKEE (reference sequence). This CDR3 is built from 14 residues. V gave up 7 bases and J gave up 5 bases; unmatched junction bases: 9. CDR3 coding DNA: TGTGCCAGCGGTAAACAGGGGGCACGTACTGAAGCTTTCTTT. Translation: CASGKQGARTEAFF.

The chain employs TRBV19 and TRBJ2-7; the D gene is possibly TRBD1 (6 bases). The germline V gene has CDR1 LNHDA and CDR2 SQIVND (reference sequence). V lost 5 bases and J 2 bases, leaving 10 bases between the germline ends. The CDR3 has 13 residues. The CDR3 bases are TGTGCCAGTAGTCCCGGACAGACCTACGAGCAGTACTTC. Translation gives CASSPGQTYEQYF.

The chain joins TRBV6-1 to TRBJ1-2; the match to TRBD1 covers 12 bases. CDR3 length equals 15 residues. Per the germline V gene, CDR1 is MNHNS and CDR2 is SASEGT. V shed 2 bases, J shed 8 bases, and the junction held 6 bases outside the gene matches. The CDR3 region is CASSELGQGARGYTF. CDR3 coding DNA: TGTGCCAGCAGTGAACTGGGACAGGGGGCTCGGGGCTACACCTTC.

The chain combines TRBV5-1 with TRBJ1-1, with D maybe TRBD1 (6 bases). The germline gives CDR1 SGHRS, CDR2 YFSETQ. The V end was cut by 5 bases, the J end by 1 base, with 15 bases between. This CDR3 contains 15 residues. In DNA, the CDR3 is TGCGCCAGCAGAAATAGCAGGGGAGAGAACACTGAAGCTTTCTTT. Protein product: CASRNSRGENTEAFF.

In DNA, the CDR3 is TGTGCCATCAGTGGGGGGCCTAGCGGGGTACCCACCGGGGAGCTGTTTTTT. Translated: CAISGGPSGVPTGELFF. This rearrangement joins TRBV10-3 to TRBJ2-2; 9 nucleotides align to TRBD2. The germline CDR1 and CDR2 sequences are ENHRY and SYGVKD. The CDR3 loop spans 17 amino acids. The V and J ends lost 4 bases and 4 bases, in that order; junction bases with no gene match: 10.

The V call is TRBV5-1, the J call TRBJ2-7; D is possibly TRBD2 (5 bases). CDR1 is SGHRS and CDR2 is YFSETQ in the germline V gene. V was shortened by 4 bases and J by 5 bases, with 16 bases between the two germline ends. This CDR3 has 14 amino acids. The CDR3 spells CASSRTRIGDEQYF. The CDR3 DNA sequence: TGCGCCAGCAGCCGAACTAGGATCGGCGACGAGCAGTACTTC.

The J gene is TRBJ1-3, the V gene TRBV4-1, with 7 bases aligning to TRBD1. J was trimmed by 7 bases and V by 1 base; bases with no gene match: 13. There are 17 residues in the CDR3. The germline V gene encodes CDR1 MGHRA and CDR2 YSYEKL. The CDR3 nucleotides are TGCGCCAGCAGCCAAGGAACACAGGGACAGCCGGGGAACACCATATATTTT. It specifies CASSQGTQGQPGNTIYF.

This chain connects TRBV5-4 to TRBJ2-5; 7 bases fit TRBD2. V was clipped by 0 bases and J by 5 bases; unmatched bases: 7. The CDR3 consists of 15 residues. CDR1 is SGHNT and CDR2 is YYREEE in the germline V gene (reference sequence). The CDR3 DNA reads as TGTGCCAGCAGCTTGGGCCAGGGAGGGTCCGAGACCCAGTACTTC. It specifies CASSLGQGGSETQYF.

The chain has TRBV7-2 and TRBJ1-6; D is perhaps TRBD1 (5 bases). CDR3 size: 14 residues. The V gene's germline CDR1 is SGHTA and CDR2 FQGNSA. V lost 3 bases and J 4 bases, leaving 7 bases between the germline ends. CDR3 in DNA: TGTGCCAGCAGCTTCGGGGGGTATAATTCACCCCTCCACTTT. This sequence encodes CASSFGGYNSPLHF.

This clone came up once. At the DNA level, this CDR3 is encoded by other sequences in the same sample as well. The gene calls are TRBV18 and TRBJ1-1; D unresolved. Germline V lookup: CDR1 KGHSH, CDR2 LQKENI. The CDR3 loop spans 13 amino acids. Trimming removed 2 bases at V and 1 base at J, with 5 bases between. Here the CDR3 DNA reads TGTGCCAGCTCACCAGGGCAGAACACTGAAGCTTTCTTT. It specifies CASSPGQNTEAFF.

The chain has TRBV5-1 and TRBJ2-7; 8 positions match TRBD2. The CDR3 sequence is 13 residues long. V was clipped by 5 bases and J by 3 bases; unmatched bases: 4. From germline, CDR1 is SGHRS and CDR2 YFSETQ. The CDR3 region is CASRGSGNYEQYF. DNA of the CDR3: TGCGCCAGCAGAGGTAGCGGGAACTACGAGCAGTACTTC.